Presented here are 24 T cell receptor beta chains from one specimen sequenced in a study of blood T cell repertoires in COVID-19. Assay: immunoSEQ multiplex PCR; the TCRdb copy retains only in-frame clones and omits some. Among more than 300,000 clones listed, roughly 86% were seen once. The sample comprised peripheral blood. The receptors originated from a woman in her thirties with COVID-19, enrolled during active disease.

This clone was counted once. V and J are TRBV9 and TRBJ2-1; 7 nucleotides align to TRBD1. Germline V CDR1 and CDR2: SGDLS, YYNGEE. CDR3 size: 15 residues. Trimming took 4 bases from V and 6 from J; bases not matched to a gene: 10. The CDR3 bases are TGTGCCAGCAGCCAAAGGGGGCCTTCGGGCAATGAGCAGTTCTTC. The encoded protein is CASSQRGPSGNEQFF.

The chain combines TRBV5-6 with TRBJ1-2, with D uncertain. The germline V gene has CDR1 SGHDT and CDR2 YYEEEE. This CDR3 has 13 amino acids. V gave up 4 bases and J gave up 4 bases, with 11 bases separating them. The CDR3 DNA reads TGTGCCAGCAGCGACCTCCGGGGCTATGGCTACACCTTC. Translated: CASSDLRGYGYTF.

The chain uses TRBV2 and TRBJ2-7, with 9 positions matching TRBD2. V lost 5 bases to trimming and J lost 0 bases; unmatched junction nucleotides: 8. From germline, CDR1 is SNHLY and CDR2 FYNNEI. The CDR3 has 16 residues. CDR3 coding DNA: TGTGCCAGCAGTCAGGAAGGGACTAGCTCCTCCTACGAGCAGTACTTC. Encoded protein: CASSQEGTSSSYEQYF.

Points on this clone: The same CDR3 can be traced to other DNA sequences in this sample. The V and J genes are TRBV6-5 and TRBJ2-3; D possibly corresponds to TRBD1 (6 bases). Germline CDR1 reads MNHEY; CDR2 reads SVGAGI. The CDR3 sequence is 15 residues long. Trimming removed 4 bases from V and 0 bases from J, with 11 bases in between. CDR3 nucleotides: TGTGCCAGCAGTTCTTCAGGGGCCAGCACAGATACGCAGTATTTT. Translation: CASSSSGASTDTQYF.

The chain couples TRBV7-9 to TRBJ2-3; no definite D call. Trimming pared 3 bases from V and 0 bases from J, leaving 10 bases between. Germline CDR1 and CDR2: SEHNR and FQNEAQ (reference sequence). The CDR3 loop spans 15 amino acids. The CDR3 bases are TGTGCCAGCAGCTTCAAGAGCCCTAGCACAGATACGCAGTATTTT. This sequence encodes CASSFKSPSTDTQYF.

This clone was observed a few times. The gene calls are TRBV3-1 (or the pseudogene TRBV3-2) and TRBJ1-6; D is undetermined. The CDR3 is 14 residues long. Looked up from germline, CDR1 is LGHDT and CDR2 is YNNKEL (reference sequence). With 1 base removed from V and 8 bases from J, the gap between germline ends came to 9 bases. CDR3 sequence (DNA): TGTGCCAGCAGCCAAGGGCTCCCCCATTCACCCCTCCACTTT. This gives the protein CASSQGLPHSPLHF.

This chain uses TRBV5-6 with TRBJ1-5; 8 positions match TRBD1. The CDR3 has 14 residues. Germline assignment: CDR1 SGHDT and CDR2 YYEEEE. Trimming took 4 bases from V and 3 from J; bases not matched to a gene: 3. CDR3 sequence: CASSMGQVNQPQHF. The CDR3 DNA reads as TGTGCCAGCAGCATGGGACAGGTCAATCAGCCCCAGCATTTT.

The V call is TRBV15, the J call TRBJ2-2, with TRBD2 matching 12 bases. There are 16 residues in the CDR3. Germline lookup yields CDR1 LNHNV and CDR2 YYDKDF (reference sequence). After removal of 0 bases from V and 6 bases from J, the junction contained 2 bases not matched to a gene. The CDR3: CATSRELAGGAGELFF. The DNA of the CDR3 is TGTGCCACCAGCAGAGAACTAGCGGGAGGTGCCGGGGAGCTGTTTTTT.

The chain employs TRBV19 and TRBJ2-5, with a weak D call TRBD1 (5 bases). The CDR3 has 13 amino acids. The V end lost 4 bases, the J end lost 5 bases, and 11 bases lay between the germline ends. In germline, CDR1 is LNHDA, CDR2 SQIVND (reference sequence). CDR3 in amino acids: CASSTQGRETQYF. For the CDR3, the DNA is TGTGCCAGTAGTACTCAGGGAAGGGAGACCCAGTACTTC. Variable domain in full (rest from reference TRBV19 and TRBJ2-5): DGGITQSPKYLFRKEGQNVTLSCEQNLNHDAMYWYRQDPGQGLRLIYYSQIVNDFQKGDIAEGYSVSREKKESFPLTVTSAQKNPTAFYLCASSTQGRETQYFGPGTRLLVL.

As DNA, the CDR3 is TGCGCCAGCAGCTTGGAGGCGGGGGCGGGTACTGAAGCTTTCTTT. Its translation: CASSLEAGAGTEAFF. The V and J genes are TRBV5-1 and TRBJ1-1; D is perhaps TRBD1 (6 bases). V was cut by 0 bases and J by 5 bases, with 14 bases left in between. This CDR3 comprises 15 residues. CDR1 SGHRS and CDR2 YFSETQ come from the germline V gene.

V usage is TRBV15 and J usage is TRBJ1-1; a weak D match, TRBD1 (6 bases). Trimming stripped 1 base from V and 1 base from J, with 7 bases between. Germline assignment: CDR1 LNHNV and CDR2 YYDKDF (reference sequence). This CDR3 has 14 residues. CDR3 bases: TGTGCCACCAGCAGAGCACAGGGGAACACTGAAGCTTTCTTT. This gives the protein CATSRAQGNTEAFF.

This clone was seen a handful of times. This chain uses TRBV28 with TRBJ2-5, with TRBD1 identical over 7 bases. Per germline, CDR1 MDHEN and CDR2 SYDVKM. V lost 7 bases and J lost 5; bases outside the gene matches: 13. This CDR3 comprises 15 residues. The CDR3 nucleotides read TGTGCCAGCACCACGAACAGGGGACCAGGCGAGACCCAGTACTTC. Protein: CASTTNRGPGETQYF. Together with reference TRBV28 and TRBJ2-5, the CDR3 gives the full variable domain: DVKVTQSSRYLVKRTGEKVFLECVQDMDHENMFWYRQDPGLGLRLIYFSYDVKMKEKGDIPEGYSVSREKKERFSLILESASTNQTSMYLCASTTNRGPGETQYFGPGTRLLVL.

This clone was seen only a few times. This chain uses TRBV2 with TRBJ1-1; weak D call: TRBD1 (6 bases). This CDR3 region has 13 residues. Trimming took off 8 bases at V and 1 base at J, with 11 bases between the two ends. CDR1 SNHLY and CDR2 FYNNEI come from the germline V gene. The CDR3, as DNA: TGTGCCAGCTCCCGGGACACGAACACTGAAGCTTTCTTT. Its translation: CASSRDTNTEAFF.

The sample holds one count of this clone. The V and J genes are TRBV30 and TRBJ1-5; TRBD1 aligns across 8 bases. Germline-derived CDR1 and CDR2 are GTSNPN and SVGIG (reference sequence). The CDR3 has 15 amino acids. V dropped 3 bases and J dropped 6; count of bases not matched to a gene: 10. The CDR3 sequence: CAWSPGGQGGQPQHF. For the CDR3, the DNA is TGTGCCTGGAGCCCTGGAGGACAGGGTGGTCAGCCCCAGCATTTT.

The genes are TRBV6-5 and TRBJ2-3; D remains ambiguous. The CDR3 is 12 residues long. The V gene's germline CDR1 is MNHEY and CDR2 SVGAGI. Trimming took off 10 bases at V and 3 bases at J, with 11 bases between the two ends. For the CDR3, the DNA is TGTGCCACCACGGGTCTGACAGATACGCAGTATTTT. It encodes CATTGLTDTQYF.

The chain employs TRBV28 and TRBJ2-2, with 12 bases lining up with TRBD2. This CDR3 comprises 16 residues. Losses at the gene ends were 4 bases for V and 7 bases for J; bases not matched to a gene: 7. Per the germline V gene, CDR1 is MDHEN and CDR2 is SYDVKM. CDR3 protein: CASSSLAGGPGGELFF. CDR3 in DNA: TGTGCCAGCAGTTCGCTAGCGGGAGGGCCTGGCGGGGAGCTGTTTTTT.

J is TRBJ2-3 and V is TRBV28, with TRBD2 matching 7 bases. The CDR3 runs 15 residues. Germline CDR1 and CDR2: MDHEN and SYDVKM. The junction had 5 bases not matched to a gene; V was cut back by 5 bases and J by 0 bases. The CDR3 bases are TGTGCCAGCAGTCTGAATAGCGGGAGCACAGATACGCAGTATTTT. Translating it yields CASSLNSGSTDTQYF. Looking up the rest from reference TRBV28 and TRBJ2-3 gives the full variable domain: DVKVTQSSRYLVKRTGEKVFLECVQDMDHENMFWYRQDPGLGLRLIYFSYDVKMKEKGDIPEGYSVSREKKERFSLILESASTNQTSMYLCASSLNSGSTDTQYFGPGTRLTVL.

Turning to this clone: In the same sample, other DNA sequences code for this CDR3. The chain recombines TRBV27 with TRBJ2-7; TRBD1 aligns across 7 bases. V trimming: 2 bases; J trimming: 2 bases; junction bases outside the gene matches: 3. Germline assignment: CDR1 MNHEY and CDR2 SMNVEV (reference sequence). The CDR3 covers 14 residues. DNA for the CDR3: TGTGCCAGCAGTTTAGGGCAGGGGGCCTACGAGCAGTACTTC. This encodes CASSLGQGAYEQYF.

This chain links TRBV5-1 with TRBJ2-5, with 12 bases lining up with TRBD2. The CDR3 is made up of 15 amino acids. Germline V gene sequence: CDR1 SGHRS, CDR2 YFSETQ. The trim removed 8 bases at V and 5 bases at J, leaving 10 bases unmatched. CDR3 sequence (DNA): TGCGCCAGTTCGACTAGCGGGAGTACTCGGGAGACCCAGTACTTC. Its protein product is CASSTSGSTRETQYF.

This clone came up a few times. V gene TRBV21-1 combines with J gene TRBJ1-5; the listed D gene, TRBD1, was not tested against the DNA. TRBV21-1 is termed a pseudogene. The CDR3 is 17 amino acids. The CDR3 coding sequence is TGTGCCAGCAGGGAAACAAACAGGGGATTTAGCAATCAGCCCCAGCATTTT. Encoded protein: CASRETNRGFSNQPQHF.

In DNA, the CDR3 is TGCGCCAGCACTCAGGACATTAACACCGGGGAGCTGTTTTTT. It encodes CASTQDINTGELFF. J is TRBJ2-2 and V is TRBV4-3; TRBD1 is a possible D gene (5 bases). The V and J ends lost 7 bases and 2 bases respectively, with 11 bases between them. CDR1 is LGHNA, CDR2 YSLEER, per germline. There are 14 residues in the CDR3.

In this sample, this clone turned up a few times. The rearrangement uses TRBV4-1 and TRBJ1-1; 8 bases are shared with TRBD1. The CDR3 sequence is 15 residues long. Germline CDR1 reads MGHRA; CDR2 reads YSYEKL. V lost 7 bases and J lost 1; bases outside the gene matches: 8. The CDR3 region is CASNDRGGANTEAFF. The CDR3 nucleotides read TGCGCCAGCAACGACAGGGGTGGGGCGAACACTGAAGCTTTCTTT.

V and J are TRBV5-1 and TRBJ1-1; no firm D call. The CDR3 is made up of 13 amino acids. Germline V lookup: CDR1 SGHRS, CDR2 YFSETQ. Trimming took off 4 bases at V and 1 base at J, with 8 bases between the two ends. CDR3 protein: CASSEHPNTEAFF. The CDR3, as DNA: TGCGCCAGCAGCGAGCACCCGAACACTGAAGCTTTCTTT.

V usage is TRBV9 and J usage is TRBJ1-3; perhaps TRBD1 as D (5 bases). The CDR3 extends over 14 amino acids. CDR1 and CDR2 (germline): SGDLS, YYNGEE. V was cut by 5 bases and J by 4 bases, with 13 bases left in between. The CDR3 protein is CASRPGSGGNTIYF. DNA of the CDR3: TGTGCCAGCAGACCAGGGTCCGGAGGAAACACCATATATTTT.